Following are 24 T cell receptor beta chains from one sample sequenced in a study of CD8+CD57+ T cells in acquired aplastic anemia. Only patients with CD8+CD57+ cell expansion on flow cytometry were chosen for sequencing. Profiles of TCR beta VDJ and CDR3 were generated from a genomic DNA template. A single record per CDR3 protein comes from TCRdb applying MiXCR to the reads. The sample shows about 470,000 distinct CDR3 sequences, around 30% of them seen only once. The sample comprised sorted CD4+, CD8+, or CD8+CD57+ T cells (not recorded which) from PBMCs. The receptors shown here come from a human donor with aplastic anemia.

Many counts were recorded for this clonotype. The chain is built from TRBV20-1 and TRBJ2-7, with D possibly being TRBD1 or TRBD2 (5 bases each). The V and J ends lost 6 bases and 7 bases respectively, with 22 bases between them. The CDR3 length is 14 residues. Germline CDR1 reads DFQATT; CDR2 reads SNEGSKA (reference sequence). CDR3 sequence: CSALPPGTTREQYF. The CDR3 DNA follows: TGCAGTGCCTTACCCCCCGGGACCACTCGAGAGCAGTACTTC.

This clonotype was seen only a few times. The gene calls are TRBV6-1 and TRBJ1-1; D is possibly TRBD1 (5 bases). Germline CDR1 is MNHNS and CDR2 is SASEGT. The V gene lost 5 bases and the J gene lost 7 bases, with 11 bases spanning the gap. The CDR3 sequence is 12 residues long. The CDR3: CASSQQENEAFF. CDR3 bases: TGTGCCAGCAGTCAACAGGAGAATGAAGCTTTCTTT.

Note on this clonotype: Because the CDR3 is missing its conserved closing phenylalanine or tryptophan, this is likely a read error. The V and J genes are TRBV7-6 and TRBJ2-5; D is uncertain. V was shortened by 2 bases and J by 0 bases, with 7 bases between the two germline ends. The CDR3 is 14 amino acids. CDR1 is SGHVS and CDR2 is FNYEAQ in the germline V gene. CDR3 coding DNA: TGTGCCAGCAGCTTACAGGAGTACCAAGAGACCCAGTACTCC. Residues: CASSLQEYQETQYS.

The rearrangement links TRBV4-2 to TRBJ2-5; TRBD2 matches 14 bases. The DNA end favors TRBJ2-7, so the J call may be wrong. Per germline, CDR1 LGHNA and CDR2 YNFKEQ. The CDR3 length is 16 residues. The CDR3 nucleotides read TGTGCCAGCAGCCAAGATGGGACTAGCGGGAGATACGAGCAGTACTTC. It specifies CASSQDGTSGRYEQYF.

The chain carries TRBV2 and TRBJ1-2; D remains ambiguous. CDR1 SNHLY and CDR2 FYNNEI come from the germline V gene. The CDR3 sequence is 14 residues long. V lost 7 bases and J 0 bases, leaving 12 bases between the germline ends. This CDR3 reads CASIWTAANYGYTF. CDR3 nucleotides: TGTGCCAGCATTTGGACGGCCGCTAACTATGGCTACACCTTC.

This clonotype was seen a handful of times. This chain links TRBV5-1 with TRBJ1-2; possibly TRBD1 for D (6 bases). V shed 4 bases and J shed 8 bases, with 15 bases lying between them. CDR1 is SGHRS, CDR2 YFSETQ, per germline. The CDR3 is 13 amino acids. This chain's CDR3 is CASSPEGGDGYTF. CDR3 nucleotide sequence: TGCGCCAGCAGCCCGGAGGGGGGAGACGGCTACACCTTC.

Only a few counts were recorded for this clonotype. V is TRBV6-4 and J is TRBJ2-2; perhaps TRBD2 as D (5 bases). Germline V gives CDR1 MRHNA, CDR2 SNTAGT. Deletions cut 2 bases from V and 7 bases from J, with 8 bases between. The CDR3 runs to 13 residues. The CDR3 is CASSDERVGELFF. The DNA of the CDR3 is TGTGCCAGCAGTGACGAGAGGGTCGGGGAGCTGTTTTTT.

This clonotype was seen ten or more times. The junction departs from germline at one end; a sequencing error may be responsible. This chain connects TRBV5-1 to TRBJ1-2; 7 positions match TRBD1. Germline-derived CDR1 and CDR2 are SGHRS and YFSETQ. CDR3 length: 12 residues. DNA of the CDR3: TGTGCCAGCAGCTTAGACAGGGATGGCTACACCTTC. The encoded protein is CASSLDRDGYTF.

J is TRBJ2-7 and V is TRBV2; D perhaps matches TRBD2 (6 bases). There are 12 residues in the CDR3. V was shortened by 8 bases and J by 9 bases, with 17 bases between the two germline ends. The germline CDR1 and CDR2 sequences are SNHLY and FYNNEI. DNA of the CDR3: TGTGCCAGCGCCAGTGGGGAGCGGGTGCAGTACTTC. Its protein is CASASGERVQYF.

V usage is TRBV15 and J usage is TRBJ2-3; D is perhaps TRBD1 (5 bases). The CDR3 runs 15 residues. Germline V gives CDR1 LNHNV, CDR2 YYDKDF (reference sequence). Trimming removed 4 bases from V and 0 bases from J, with 11 bases in between. The CDR3, as DNA: TGTGCCACCAGCATCGGTACAGGAAGCACAGATACGCAGTATTTT. Its translation: CATSIGTGSTDTQYF.

The DNA of the CDR3 is TGTGCCACCAGCAGGTTAGGAGATAATTCACCCCTCCACTTT. Amino acids: CATSRLGDNSPLHF. This sequence joins TRBV15 and TRBJ1-6, with D uncertain. CDR3 size: 14 residues. Germline CDR1 and CDR2: LNHNV and YYDKDF (reference sequence). V shed 3 bases and J shed 5 bases, with 8 bases lying between them.

The chain uses TRBV6-1 and TRBJ1-1, with 9 bases fitting TRBD1. CDR3 length: 14 residues. The germline CDR1 and CDR2 sequences are MNHNS and SASEGT. V shed 3 bases and J 4 bases; nucleotides not matched to a gene: 3. CDR3 sequence reads: CASSEDRGVTEAFF. The CDR3 DNA sequence: TGTGCCAGCAGTGAGGACAGGGGCGTCACTGAAGCTTTCTTT.

This clonotype has at least ten counts. The chain has TRBV7-8 and TRBJ1-2, with a possible D match to TRBD1 (6 bases). The CDR3 is 13 amino acids. The V end lost 3 bases, the J end lost 7 bases, and 12 bases lay between the germline ends. Germline V gene lookup returns CDR1 SGHVS and CDR2 FQNEAQ. CDR3 in amino acids: CASSLAGGRGYTF. The CDR3 nucleotides are TGTGCCAGCAGCTTGGCCGGGGGCCGTGGCTACACCTTC.

This clonotype turned up a few times. The chain carries TRBV3-1 and TRBJ2-7; TRBD2 matches at 8 bases. The trim removed 6 bases at V and 6 bases at J, leaving 13 bases unmatched. The CDR3 contains 15 residues. Germline values: CDR1 LGHDT, CDR2 YNNKEL (reference sequence). The CDR3 reads CASSHSGSLVREQYF. The DNA for the CDR3 is TGTGCCAGCAGTCACAGCGGGAGTTTGGTTCGCGAGCAGTACTTC.

This clonotype appeared many times. The V and J genes are TRBV9 and TRBJ1-3; D is ambiguous. Germline V lookup: CDR1 SGDLS, CDR2 YYNGEE. The V and J ends lost 2 bases and 0 bases respectively, with 15 bases between them. The CDR3 runs 17 residues. CDR3 DNA sequence: TGTGCCAGCAGCGTTGGGCCGGGAAGAGCCTCTGGAAACACCATATATTTT. It is translated as CASSVGPGRASGNTIYF.

To note about this clonotype: A read error may explain this, as a much larger clone is one base away. V usage is TRBV10-3 and J usage is TRBJ2-3; D is possibly TRBD1 (6 bases). The CDR3 loop spans 13 amino acids. Germline V gene sequence: CDR1 ENHRY, CDR2 SYGVKD. CDR3 sequence (DNA): TGTGCCATCAGTGAGTTAGGAGACAGGAAAGGATGTTTT. Amino acids: CAISELGDRKGCF.

The DNA of the CDR3 is TGTGCCAGCAGCCCCTATAATACCGACAATGAGCAGTTCTTC. Its protein product is CASSPYNTDNEQFF. This chain links TRBV11-2 with TRBJ2-1; no clear D gene. The CDR3 extends over 14 amino acids. Germline CDR1 SGHAT, CDR2 FQNNGV. Deletions cut 5 bases from V and 5 bases from J, with 13 bases between.

The chain couples TRBV7-6 to TRBJ2-1, with 11 bases identical to TRBD2. CDR3 length equals 16 residues. Germline values: CDR1 SGHVS, CDR2 FNYEAQ. With V trimmed by 3 bases and J by 8 bases, 9 bases remained unmatched. CDR3 protein: CASSFQKLAGEDEQFF. CDR3 DNA: TGTGCCAGCAGCTTCCAGAAACTAGCGGGAGAGGATGAGCAGTTCTTC.

At least ten counts were recorded for this clonotype. V usage is TRBV2 and J usage is TRBJ2-1, with 10 positions matching TRBD1. The CDR3 is 15 residues long. Germline V gene lookup returns CDR1 SNHLY and CDR2 FYNNEI. Losses at the gene ends were 1 base for V and 7 bases for J; bases not matched to a gene: 4. The CDR3, as DNA: TGTGCCAGCAGTGAAGGGGGACAGGGGCGGAATGAGCAGTTCTTC. Residues: CASSEGGQGRNEQFF. The complete variable domain, with remaining parts taken from reference TRBV2 and TRBJ2-1, reads EPEVTQTPSHQVTQMGQEVILRCVPISNHLYFYWYRQILGQKVEFLVSFYNNEISEKSEIFDDQFSVERPDGSNFTLKIRSTKLEDSAMYFCASSEGGQGRNEQFFGPGTRLTVL.

This clonotype was seen at least ten times. V and J are TRBV2 and TRBJ2-7, with 7 nucleotides matching TRBD2. Germline assignment: CDR1 SNHLY and CDR2 FYNNEI. V lost 5 bases, J lost 6 bases, and 13 bases stayed unmatched. The CDR3 totals 15 residues. The CDR3 coding sequence is TGTGCCAGCAGTAGTTTAGCGGGTTTAAGAGGCGAGCAGTACTTC. As protein: CASSSLAGLRGEQYF.

This clonotype was seen ten or more times. The gene calls are TRBV19 and TRBJ1-5; D is possibly TRBD1 (5 bases). Per germline, CDR1 LNHDA and CDR2 SQIVND (reference sequence). V was trimmed by 6 bases and J by 0 bases, leaving 9 bases between them. This CDR3 region has 14 residues. DNA for the CDR3: TGTGCCAGTAGGACAGAGTCTAGCAATCAGCCCCAGCATTTT. Its protein is CASRTESSNQPQHF.

With regard to this clonotype: This may come from a read error, since a much larger clone is one base off. The rearrangement joins TRBV2 to TRBJ2-2; TRBD2 matches at 7 bases. V lost 4 bases, J lost 4 bases, and 6 bases stayed unmatched. The CDR3 consists of 15 residues. Germline CDR1 and CDR2: SNHLY and FYNNEI. The CDR3 coding sequence is TGTGCCAGCAGTGCTGAGAGCGGGACCACCGGGGAGCTGTTTTTT. Translated: CASSAESGTTGELFF. The variable domain in full, completed from reference TRBV2 and TRBJ2-2, reads EPEVTQTPSHQVTQMGQEVILRCVPISNHLYFYWYRQILGQKVEFLVSFYNNEISEKSEIFDDQFSVERPDGSNFTLKIRSTKLEDSAMYFCASSAESGTTGELFFGEGSRLTVL.

This clonotype was recorded a few times. The chain carries TRBV20-1 and TRBJ2-1, with D possibly matching TRBD1 (5 bases). V was shortened by 0 bases and J by 9 bases, with 15 bases between the two germline ends. Per germline, CDR1 DFQATT and CDR2 SNEGSKA (reference sequence). This CDR3 region has 14 residues. CDR3 loop: CSARDQGERSEQFF. The CDR3 DNA is TGCAGTGCTAGAGATCAAGGGGAACGGAGTGAGCAGTTCTTC.

As concerns this clonotype: Since no conserved phenylalanine or tryptophan closes the CDR3, a read error is the likely cause. V is TRBV25-1 and J is TRBJ2-7; 8 nucleotides match TRBD1. CDR1 MGHDK and CDR2 SYGVNS come from the germline V gene. The CDR3 runs to 12 residues. The CDR3: CDPGGQGYEQYS. CDR3 nucleotides: TGTGACCCCGGTGGACAGGGCTACGAGCAGTACTCC.